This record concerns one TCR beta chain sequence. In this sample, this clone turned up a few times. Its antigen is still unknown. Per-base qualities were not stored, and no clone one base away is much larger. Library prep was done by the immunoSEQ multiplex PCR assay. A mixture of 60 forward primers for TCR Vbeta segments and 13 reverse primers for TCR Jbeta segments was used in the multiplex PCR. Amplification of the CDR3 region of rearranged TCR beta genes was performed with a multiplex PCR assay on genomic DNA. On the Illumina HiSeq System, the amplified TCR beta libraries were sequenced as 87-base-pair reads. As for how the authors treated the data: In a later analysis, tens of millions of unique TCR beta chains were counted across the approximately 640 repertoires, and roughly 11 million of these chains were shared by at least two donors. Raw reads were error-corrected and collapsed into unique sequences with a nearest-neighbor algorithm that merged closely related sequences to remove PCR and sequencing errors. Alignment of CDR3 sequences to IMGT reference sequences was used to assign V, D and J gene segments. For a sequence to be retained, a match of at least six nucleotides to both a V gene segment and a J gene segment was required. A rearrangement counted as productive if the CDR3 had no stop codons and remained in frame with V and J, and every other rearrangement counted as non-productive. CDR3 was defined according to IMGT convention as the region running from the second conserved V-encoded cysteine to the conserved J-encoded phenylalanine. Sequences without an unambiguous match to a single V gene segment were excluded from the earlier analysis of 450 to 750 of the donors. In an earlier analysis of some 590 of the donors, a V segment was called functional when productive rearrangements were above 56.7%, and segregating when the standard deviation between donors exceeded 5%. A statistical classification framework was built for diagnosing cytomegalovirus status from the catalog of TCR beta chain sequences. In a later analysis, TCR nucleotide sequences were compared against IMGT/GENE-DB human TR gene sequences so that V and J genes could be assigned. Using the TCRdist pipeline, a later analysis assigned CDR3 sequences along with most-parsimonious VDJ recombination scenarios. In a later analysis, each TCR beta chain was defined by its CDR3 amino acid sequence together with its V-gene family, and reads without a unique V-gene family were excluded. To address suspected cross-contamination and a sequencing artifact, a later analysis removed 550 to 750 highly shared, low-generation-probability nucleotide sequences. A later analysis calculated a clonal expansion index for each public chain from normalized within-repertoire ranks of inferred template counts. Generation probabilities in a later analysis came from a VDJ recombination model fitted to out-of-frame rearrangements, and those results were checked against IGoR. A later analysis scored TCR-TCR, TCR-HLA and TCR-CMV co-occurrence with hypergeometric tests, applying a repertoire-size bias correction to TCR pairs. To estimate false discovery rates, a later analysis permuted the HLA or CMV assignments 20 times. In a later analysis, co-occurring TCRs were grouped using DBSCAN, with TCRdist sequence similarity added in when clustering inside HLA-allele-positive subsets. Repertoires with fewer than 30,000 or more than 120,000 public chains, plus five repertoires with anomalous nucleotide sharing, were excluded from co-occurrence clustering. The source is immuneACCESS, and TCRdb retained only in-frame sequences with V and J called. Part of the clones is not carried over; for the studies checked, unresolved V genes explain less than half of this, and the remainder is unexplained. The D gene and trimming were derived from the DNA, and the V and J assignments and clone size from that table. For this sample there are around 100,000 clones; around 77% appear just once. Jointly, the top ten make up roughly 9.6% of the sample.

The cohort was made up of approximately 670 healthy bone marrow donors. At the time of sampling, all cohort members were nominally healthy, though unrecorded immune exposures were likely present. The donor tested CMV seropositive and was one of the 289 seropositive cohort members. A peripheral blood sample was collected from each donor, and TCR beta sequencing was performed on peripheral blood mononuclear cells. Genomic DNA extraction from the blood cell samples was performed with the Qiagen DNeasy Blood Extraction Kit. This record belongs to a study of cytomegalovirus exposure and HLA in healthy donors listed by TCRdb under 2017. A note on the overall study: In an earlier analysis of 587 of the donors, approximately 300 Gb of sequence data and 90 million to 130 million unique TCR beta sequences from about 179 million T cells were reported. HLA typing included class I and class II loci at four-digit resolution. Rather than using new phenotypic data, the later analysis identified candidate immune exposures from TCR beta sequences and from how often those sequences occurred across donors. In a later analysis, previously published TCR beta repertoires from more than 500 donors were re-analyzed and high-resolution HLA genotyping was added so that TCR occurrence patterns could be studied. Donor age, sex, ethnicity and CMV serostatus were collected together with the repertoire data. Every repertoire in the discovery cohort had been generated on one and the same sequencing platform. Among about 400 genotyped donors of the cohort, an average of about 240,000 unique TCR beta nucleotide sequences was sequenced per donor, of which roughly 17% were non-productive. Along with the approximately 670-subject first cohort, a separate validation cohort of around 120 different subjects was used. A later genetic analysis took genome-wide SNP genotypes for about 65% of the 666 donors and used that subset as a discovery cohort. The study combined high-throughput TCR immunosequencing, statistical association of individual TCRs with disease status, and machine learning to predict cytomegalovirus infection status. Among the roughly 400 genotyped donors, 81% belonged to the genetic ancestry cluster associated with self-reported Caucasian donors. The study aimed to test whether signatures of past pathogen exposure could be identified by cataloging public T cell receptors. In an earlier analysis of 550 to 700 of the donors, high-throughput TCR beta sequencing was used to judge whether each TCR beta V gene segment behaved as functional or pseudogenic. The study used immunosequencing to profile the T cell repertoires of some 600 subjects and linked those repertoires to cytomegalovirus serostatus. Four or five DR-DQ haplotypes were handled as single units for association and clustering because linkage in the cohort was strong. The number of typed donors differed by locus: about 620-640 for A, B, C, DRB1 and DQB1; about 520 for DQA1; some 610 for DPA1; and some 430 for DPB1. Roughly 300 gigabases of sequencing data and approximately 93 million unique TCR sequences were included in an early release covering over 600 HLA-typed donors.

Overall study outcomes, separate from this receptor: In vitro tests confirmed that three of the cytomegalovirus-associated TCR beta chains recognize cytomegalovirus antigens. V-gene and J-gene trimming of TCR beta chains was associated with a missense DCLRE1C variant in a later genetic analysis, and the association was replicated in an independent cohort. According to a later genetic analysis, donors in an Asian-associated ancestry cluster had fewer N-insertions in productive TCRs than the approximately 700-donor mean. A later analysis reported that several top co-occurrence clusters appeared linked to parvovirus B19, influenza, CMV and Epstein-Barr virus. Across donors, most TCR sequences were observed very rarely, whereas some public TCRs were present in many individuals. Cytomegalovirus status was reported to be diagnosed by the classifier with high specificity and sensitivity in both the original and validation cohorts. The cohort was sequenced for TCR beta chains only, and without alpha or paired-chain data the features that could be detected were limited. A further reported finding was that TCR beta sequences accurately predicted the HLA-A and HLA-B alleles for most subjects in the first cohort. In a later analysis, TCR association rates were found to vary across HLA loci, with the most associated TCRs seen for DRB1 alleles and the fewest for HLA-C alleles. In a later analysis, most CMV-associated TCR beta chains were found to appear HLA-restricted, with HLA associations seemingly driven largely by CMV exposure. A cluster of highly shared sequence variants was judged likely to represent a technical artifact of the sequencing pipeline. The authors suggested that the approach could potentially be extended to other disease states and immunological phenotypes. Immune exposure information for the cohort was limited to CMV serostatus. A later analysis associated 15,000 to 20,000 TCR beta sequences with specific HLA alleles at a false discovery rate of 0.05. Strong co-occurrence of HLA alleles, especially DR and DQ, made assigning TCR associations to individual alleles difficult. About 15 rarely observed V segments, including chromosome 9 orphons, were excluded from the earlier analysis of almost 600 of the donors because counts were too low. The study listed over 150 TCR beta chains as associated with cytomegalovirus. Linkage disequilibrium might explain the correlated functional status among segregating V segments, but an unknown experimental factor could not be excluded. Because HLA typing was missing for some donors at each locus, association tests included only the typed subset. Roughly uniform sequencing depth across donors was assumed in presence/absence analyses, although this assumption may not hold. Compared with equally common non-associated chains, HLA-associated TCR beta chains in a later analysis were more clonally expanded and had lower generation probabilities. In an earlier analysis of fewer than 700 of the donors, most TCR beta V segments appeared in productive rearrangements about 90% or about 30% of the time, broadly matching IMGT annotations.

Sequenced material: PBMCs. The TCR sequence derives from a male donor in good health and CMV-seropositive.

The bases are TGTGCCAGCAGTTCGGGACTAGCCGTAATCAATGAGCAGTTCTTC. The translation is CASSSGLAVINEQFF. The chain employs TRBV6-5 and TRBJ2-1; TRBD2 agrees with 9 junctional bases. The CDR3 has 15 amino acids, counting the end cysteine and phenylalanine. Only CDR3 DNA is held: 45 bases, read in frame from base 1. The germline V and J ends show losses of 4 bases and 6 bases respectively, and no gene match explains 7 bases of the junction. The germline V gene sets CDR1 to MNHEY and CDR2 to SVGAGI.